A single TCR beta chain is shown here with its context. Its antigen is still unknown. Per-base qualities were not stored, and no clone one base away is much larger. Collaborating institutions collected whole blood in K2EDTA tubes following their own protocols. Collaborator samples were shipped for TCRbeta analysis as frozen whole blood, isolated PBMCs, or DNA extracted from either sample type. This entry comes from a study of blood T cell repertoires in COVID-19 (dated by TCRdb to the early 2020s). Context from the whole study: The collaborator samples originated in the United States, Italy and Spain and spanned the acute and convalescent phases of COVID-19. The material from the prospective study consisted of cDNA or gDNA derived from T cells, B-cell-depleted T cells, or PBMCs. Deeply sampled blood TCRbeta repertoires from subjects exposed to, actively infected with, or recovered from COVID-19 were included in the dataset. The repertoires were released in a freely available public database meant as a resource for research on the immune response to SARS-CoV-2. Samples were obtained from the ongoing ImmuneRACE study (first 160 participants) and from 1,254 subjects provided by 6 global collaborators. Sample metadata almost always included a de-identified subject ID, COVID-19 status, age in years and sex. HLA class I and class II types, where available, came from metadata supplied by the sample provider rather than from assay-based typing. What the work shows at the level of the full study, not this receptor alone: The amount of clinical and demographic metadata varied by source and participant and was provided uncurated.

The immunoSEQ Assay, a bias-controlled multiplex PCR, was used to amplify TCRbeta CDR3 regions from genomic DNA. On the study's bioinformatics: Nucleated cell counts per sample were estimated from amplification of reference gene primers within the assay. Sequence reads were collapsed and filtered to measure the absolute abundance of every unique TCRbeta CDR3 rearrangement. For each sample, productive Simpson clonality was calculated as the square root of Simpson's diversity index across productive rearrangements. TCRdb obtained this table from immuneACCESS and retained in-frame rearrangements with V and J assigned. These tables miss some clones; where compared with another copy, unresolved V genes account for less than half of the shortfall, and the remainder is unexplained. Clone size and V and J calls were adopted from that table, with D and trimming inferred from the DNA. The sample table contains some 150,000 clones; only one count was recorded for 80% to 90% of them. The top ten constitute roughly 8.9% of the sample.

V loses 1 base of germline sequence and J loses 1 base, and the interval between the two ends is 9 bases. From a lookup of the germline V gene, CDR1 and CDR2 are SGHAT and FQNNGV. Counted from cysteine to phenylalanine, this CDR3 has 15 amino acids. Only the CDR3 DNA is retained, 45 bases long and in frame from the first base. This sequence originates from a woman aged 45-59 years with acute or convalescent COVID-19. Here the chain combines TRBV11-2 and TRBJ2-3, with TRBD2 tentatively as D gene (5 bases match). The sample taken for sequencing was peripheral blood. The DNA sequence is as follows: TGTGCCAGCAGCTTAGTTGGGCGGGGCACAGATACGCAGTATTTT. This encodes CASSLVGRGTDTQYF.